This is a list of T cell receptor beta chains from one sample in a study of T cell responses to AZD1222 COVID-19 vaccine. Libraries were prepared by immunoSEQ multiplex PCR; TCRdb keeps only in-frame clonotypes and omits some of them. The data show under 150,000 clones, around 85% seen once. Sequencing was performed on peripheral blood, taken 28 days after the second dose of the MenACWY control vaccine. The receptors shown here come from an adult who received the MenACWY meningococcal vaccine as a control. CDR3s include the opening cysteine and the closing phenylalanine or tryptophan. D genes are given only for firm matches. Clone sizes are given selectively: once, few, many, or a class where the clone is expanded.

NA	NA	TRBV6-2/TRBV6-3	TRBJ2-3	CASSYSVYTQYF	TGTGCCAGCAGTTACAGTGTGTATACGCAGTATTTT
NA	NA	TRBV4-2	TRBJ1-6	CASSQGGDSPLHF	TGTGCCAGCAGCCAAGGGGGAGATTCACCCCTCCACTTT
NA	NA	TRBV5-4	TRBJ2-5	CASREQVQETQYF	TGTGCCAGCCGAGAGCAAGTCCAAGAGACCCAGTACTTC
NA	NA	TRBV21-1	TRBJ1-1	CASSAISRGLRTEAFF	TGTGCCAGCAGCGCAATTTCCCGTGGGCTGCGGACTGAAGCTTTCTTT
TRBD1	NA	TRBV6-4	TRBJ2-2	CASSETGVGTGELFF	TGTGCCAGCAGTGAGACAGGGGTTGGTACCGGGGAGCTGTTTTTT
TRBD1	NA	TRBV13	TRBJ2-7	CASSFGPGTGSYEQYF	TGTGCCAGCAGCTTCGGCCCCGGGACAGGTTCCTACGAGCAGTACTTC
NA	NA	TRBV7-8	TRBJ2-2	CASSLGRVTGELFF	TGTGCCAGCAGCTTAGGCAGGGTCACCGGGGAGCTGTTTTTT
NA	once	TRBV7-3	TRBJ1-3	CASSYNTGIGGNTIYF	TGTGCCAGCAGCTATAACACAGGGATAGGAGGAAACACCATATATTTT
NA	NA	TRBV6-6	TRBJ2-5	CASSRQGGESQETQYF	TGTGCCAGCAGCCGCCAAGGGGGGGAGTCCCAAGAGACCCAGTACTTC
NA	NA	TRBV2	TRBJ1-4	CALWGTGEKLFF	TGTGCCCTATGGGGGACGGGGGAAAAACTGTTTTTT
TRBD1	NA	TRBV19	TRBJ1-1	CASSTWTGLGAFF	TGTGCCAGTAGTACTTGGACAGGGTTGGGAGCTTTCTTT
NA	NA	TRBV19	TRBJ1-2	CASSIDAMTWGYTF	TGTGCCAGTAGTATAGATGCGATGACTTGGGGCTACACCTTC
NA	NA	TRBV2	TRBJ1-1	CASSEDGDTEAFF	TGTGCCAGCAGTGAAGATGGGGACACTGAAGCTTTCTTT
TRBD2	NA	TRBV28	TRBJ2-1	CASSRRGGLEQFF	TGTGCCAGCAGCAGACGGGGGGGGCTTGAGCAGTTCTTC
TRBD1	NA	TRBV4-3	TRBJ1-6	CASSQDWGQGANNSPLHF	TGCGCCAGCAGCCAAGATTGGGGACAGGGGGCGAATAATTCACCCCTCCACTTT
NA	NA	TRBV30	TRBJ1-2	CAWSPGTDGYTF	TGTGCCTGGAGTCCAGGGACTGATGGCTACACCTTC
TRBD2	NA	TRBV5-6	TRBJ2-1	CASSPAGVRLSYNEQFF	TGTGCCAGCAGCCCCGCGGGGGTACGGCTCTCCTACAATGAGCAGTTCTTC
NA	NA	TRBV3-1/TRBV3-2	TRBJ1-5	CASSQDLAQPQHF	TGTGCCAGCAGCCAAGATCTCGCTCAGCCCCAGCATTTT
NA	NA	TRBV19	TRBJ2-2	CASRDRALVTGELFF	TGTGCCAGTAGAGACAGAGCCCTAGTCACCGGGGAGCTGTTTTTT
TRBD1	NA	TRBV6-5	TRBJ2-7	CASRFRDRGHEQYF	TGTGCCAGCAGATTCCGGGACAGGGGGCACGAGCAGTACTTC
TRBD1	few	TRBV7-3	TRBJ2-3	CASSFGTDDTDTQYF	TGTGCCAGCAGCTTTGGGACAGACGACACAGATACGCAGTATTTT
NA	few	TRBV25-1	TRBJ1-3	CASSESSWSGNTIYF	TGTGCCAGCAGTGAAAGTTCGTGGTCTGGAAACACCATATATTTT
TRBD1	NA	TRBV24-1	TRBJ2-3	CATSDLQGQGADTQYF	TGTGCCACCAGTGATTTGCAGGGACAGGGAGCAGATACGCAGTATTTT
NA	NA	TRBV19	TRBJ1-5	CASSSKRRTTSNQPQHF	TGTGCCAGTAGTTCCAAGCGACGGACCACTAGCAATCAGCCCCAGCATTTT
NA	NA	TRBV5-5	TRBJ1-1	CASSSPTPGAEAFF	TGTGCCAGCAGCTCCCCAACCCCCGGGGCTGAAGCTTTCTTT
NA	NA	TRBV24-1	TRBJ2-2	CATSGQIVGELFF	TGTGCCACCAGTGGACAAATCGTTGGGGAGCTGTTTTTT
TRBD2	once	TRBV5-6	TRBJ2-2	CASSVAGLAANTGELFF	TGTGCCAGCAGCGTCGCGGGACTAGCCGCGAACACCGGGGAGCTGTTTTTT
TRBD1	few	TRBV28	TRBJ1-3	CASHNPYRGRNTIYF	TGTGCCAGCCACAACCCTTACAGGGGTAGAAACACCATATATTTT
NA	NA	TRBV7-9	TRBJ2-3	CASSREGPTDTQYF	TGTGCCAGCAGCCGTGAGGGGCCCACAGATACGCAGTATTTT
NA	NA	TRBV6-5	TRBJ1-5	CASRGGMTSNQPQHF	TGTGCCAGCAGGGGAGGAATGACTAGCAATCAGCCCCAGCATTTT
TRBD2	NA	TRBV7-2	TRBJ2-3	CASSPGLAGQDTQYF	TGTGCCAGCAGCCCGGGACTAGCGGGACAAGATACGCAGTATTTT
NA	NA	TRBV5-4	TRBJ1-4	CASSFERGEKLFF	TGTGCCAGCAGTTTTGAAAGAGGGGAAAAACTGTTTTTT
TRBD1	NA	TRBV29-1	TRBJ1-1	CSGDRGRSDTEAFF	TGCAGCGGGGACAGGGGGCGGTCGGACACTGAAGCTTTCTTT
NA	few	TRBV21-1	TRBJ1-1	CATLDREGITFF	TGTGCCACCCTTGACAGGGAAGGGATAACTTTCTTT
TRBD2	NA	TRBV5-1	TRBJ2-5	CASSLAGRTSGSSGETQYF	TGCGCCAGCAGCTTGGCGGGGAGGACTAGCGGGAGTAGTGGGGAGACCCAGTACTTC
TRBD2	NA	TRBV7-3	TRBJ2-1	CASSRGLANYNEQFF	TGTGCCAGCAGCCGGGGACTAGCGAACTACAATGAGCAGTTCTTC
NA	NA	TRBV19	TRBJ1-2	CASSRRGPNYGYTF	TGTGCCAGTAGTCGGAGGGGCCCTAATTATGGCTACACCTTC
NA	NA	TRBV14	TRBJ2-2	CASSQEVGRTGELFF	TGTGCCAGCAGCCAAGAGGTGGGACGGACCGGGGAGCTGTTTTTT
NA	NA	TRBV2	TRBJ2-3	CASRGGPGGDTQYF	TGTGCCAGCAGAGGCGGACCCGGGGGAGATACGCAGTATTTT
TRBD1	NA	TRBV2	TRBJ1-5	CASRGTGGQPQHF	TGTGCCAGCAGAGGGACAGGGGGTCAGCCCCAGCATTTT
NA	NA	TRBV7-6	TRBJ1-2	CASSSLNGYTF	TGTGCCAGCAGCTCGTTGAATGGCTACACCTTC
NA	NA	TRBV9	TRBJ1-1	CASSVDPRNTEAFF	TGTGCCAGCAGCGTAGATCCCCGGAACACTGAAGCTTTCTTT